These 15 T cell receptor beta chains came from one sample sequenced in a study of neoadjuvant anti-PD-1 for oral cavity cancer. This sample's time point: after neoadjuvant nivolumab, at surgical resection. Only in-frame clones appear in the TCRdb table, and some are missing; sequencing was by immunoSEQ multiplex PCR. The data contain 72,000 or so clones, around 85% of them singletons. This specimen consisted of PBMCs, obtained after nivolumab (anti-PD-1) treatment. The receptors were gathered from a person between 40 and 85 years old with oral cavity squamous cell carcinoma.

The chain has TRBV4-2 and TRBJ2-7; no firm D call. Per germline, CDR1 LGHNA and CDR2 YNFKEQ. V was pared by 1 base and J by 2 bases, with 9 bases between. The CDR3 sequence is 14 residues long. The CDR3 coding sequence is TGTGCCAGCAGCCAAGGACGTGGAACCTACGAGCAGTACTTC. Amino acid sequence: CASSQGRGTYEQYF.

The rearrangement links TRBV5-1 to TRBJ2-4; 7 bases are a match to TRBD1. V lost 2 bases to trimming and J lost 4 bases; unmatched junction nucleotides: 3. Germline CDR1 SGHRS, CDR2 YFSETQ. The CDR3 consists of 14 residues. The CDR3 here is CASSFGDSKNIQYF. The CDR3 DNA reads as TGCGCCAGCAGCTTTGGGGACAGTAAAAACATTCAGTACTTC.

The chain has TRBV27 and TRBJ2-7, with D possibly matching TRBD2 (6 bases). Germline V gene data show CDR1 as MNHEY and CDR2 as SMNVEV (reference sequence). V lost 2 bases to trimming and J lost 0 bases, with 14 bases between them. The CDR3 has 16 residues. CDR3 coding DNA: TGTGCCAGCAGTTTAAGCGGTGCGGGATTCTCCTACGAGCAGTACTTC. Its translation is CASSLSGAGFSYEQYF.

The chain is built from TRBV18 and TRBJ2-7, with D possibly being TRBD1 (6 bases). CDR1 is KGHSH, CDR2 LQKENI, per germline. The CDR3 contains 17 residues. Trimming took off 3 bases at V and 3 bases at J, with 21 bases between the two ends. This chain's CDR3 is CASSPNTLGTGFYEQYF. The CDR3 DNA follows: TGTGCCAGCTCACCTAACACTCTCGGAACAGGGTTCTACGAGCAGTACTTC.

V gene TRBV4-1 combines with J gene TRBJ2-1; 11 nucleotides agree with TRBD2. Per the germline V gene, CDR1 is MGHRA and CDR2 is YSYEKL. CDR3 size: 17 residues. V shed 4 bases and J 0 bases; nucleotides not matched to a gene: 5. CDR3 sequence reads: CASSRSLAGGSYNEQFF. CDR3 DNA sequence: TGCGCCAGCAGCCGAAGCCTAGCGGGAGGCTCCTACAATGAGCAGTTCTTC.

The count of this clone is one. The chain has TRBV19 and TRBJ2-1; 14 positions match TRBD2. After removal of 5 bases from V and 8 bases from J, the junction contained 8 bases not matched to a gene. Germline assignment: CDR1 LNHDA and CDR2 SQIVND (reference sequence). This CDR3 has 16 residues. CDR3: CASSHRGTSGSDEQFF. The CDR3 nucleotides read TGTGCCAGTAGTCATAGGGGGACTAGCGGGAGTGATGAGCAGTTCTTC.

In nucleotides, the CDR3 is TGTGCCAGCAGGTCCGGGCCGAACACTGAAGCTTTCTTT. Translation gives CASRSGPNTEAFF. The rearrangement uses TRBV27 and TRBJ1-1; D call uncertain. Germline V gene sequence: CDR1 MNHEY, CDR2 SMNVEV (reference sequence). The CDR3 runs to 13 residues. Trimming pared 6 bases from V and 1 base from J, leaving 9 bases between.

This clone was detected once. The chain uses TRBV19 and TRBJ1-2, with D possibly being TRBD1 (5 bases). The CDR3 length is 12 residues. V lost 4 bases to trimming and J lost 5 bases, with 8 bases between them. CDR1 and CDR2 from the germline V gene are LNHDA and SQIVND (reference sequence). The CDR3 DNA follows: TGTGCCAGTAGTAAATGGGGGTATGGCTACACCTTC. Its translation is CASSKWGYGYTF.

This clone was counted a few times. As DNA, the CDR3 is TGTGCCAGCAGTGGCCACCAAGAGCAGTACTTC. It encodes CASSGHQEQYF. The rearrangement uses TRBV25-1 and TRBJ2-7; D not certain. Germline CDR1 is MGHDK and CDR2 is SYGVNS. CDR3 length equals 11 residues. The ends were cut back, 4 bases at V and 7 bases at J, with 8 bases in the middle.

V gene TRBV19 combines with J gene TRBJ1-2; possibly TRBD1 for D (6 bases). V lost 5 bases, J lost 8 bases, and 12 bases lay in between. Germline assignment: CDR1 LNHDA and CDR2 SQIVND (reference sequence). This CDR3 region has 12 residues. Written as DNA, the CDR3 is TGTGCCAGTAGTTCACAGGGTTTCGGCTACACCTTC. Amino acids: CASSSQGFGYTF. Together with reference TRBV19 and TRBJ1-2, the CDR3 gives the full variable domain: DGGITQSPKYLFRKEGQNVTLSCEQNLNHDAMYWYRQDPGQGLRLIYYSQIVNDFQKGDIAEGYSVSREKKESFPLTVTSAQKNPTAFYLCASSSQGFGYTFGSGTRLTVV.

The DNA for the CDR3 is TGCGCCAGCAGCTTGGGTAGTGGTGGGCCGGGAGAGACCCAGTACTTC. It encodes CASSLGSGGPGETQYF. The V gene is TRBV5-1, the J gene TRBJ2-5; D gene uncertain. CDR3 size: 16 residues. Germline CDR1 and CDR2: SGHRS and YFSETQ. V lost 0 bases, J lost 4 bases, and 16 bases lay in between.

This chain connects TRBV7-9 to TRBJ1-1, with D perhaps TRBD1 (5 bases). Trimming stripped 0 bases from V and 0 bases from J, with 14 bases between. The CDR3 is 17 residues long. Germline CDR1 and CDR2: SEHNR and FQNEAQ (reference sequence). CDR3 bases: TGTGCCAGCAGCTTAGCGAATTGGCGGGGCCTGAACACTGAAGCTTTCTTT. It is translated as CASSLANWRGLNTEAFF.

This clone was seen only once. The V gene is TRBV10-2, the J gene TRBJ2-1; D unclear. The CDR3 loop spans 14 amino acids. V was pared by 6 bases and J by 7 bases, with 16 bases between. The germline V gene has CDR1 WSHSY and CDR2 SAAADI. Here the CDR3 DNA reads TGCGCCAGCAGCCCAGTTTCTTTCGGGAATGAGCAGTTCTTC. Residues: CASSPVSFGNEQFF.

This CDR3 is CASSQVWLQGLNYGYTF. The CDR3 bases are TGCGCCAGCAGCCAAGTTTGGCTTCAGGGTTTGAACTATGGCTACACCTTC. The chain uses TRBV4-1 and TRBJ1-2; tentative D call: TRBD1 (5 bases). The CDR3 is 17 amino acids. Per the germline V gene, CDR1 is MGHRA and CDR2 is YSYEKL. Trimming pared 1 base from V and 2 bases from J, leaving 17 bases between.

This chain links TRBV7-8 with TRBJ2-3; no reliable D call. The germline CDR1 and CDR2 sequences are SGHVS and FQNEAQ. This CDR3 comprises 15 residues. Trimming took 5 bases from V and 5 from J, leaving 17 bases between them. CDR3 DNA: TGTGCCAGCAGCCCAGCTCCAGGTAGTGGAGATACGCAGTATTTT. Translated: CASSPAPGSGDTQYF.